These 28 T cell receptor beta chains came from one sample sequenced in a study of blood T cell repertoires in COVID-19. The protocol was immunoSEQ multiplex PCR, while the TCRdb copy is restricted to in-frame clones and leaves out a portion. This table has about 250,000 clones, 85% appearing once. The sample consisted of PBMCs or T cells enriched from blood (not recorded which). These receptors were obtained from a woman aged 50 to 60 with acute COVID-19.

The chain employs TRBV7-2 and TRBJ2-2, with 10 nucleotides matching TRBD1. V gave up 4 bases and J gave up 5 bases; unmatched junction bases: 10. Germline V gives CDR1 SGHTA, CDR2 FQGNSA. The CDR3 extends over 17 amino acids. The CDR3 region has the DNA TGTGCCAGCAGCTCTTCCGGGACAGGGGCGGTGACCGGGGAGCTGTTTTTT. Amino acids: CASSSSGTGAVTGELFF.

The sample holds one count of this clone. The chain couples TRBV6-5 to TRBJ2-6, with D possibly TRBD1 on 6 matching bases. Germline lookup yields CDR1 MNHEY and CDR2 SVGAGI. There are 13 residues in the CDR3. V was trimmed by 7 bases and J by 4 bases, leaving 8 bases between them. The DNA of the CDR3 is TGTGCCAGCAAAGGGGGAGGGGCCAACGTCCTGACTTTC. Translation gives CASKGGGANVLTF.

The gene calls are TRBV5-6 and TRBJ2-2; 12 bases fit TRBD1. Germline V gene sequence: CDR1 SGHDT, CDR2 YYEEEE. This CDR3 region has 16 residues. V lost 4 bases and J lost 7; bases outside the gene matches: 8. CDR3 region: CASSLLGQGAGGELFF. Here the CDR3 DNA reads TGTGCCAGCAGCCTCCTGGGACAGGGGGCTGGCGGGGAGCTGTTTTTT. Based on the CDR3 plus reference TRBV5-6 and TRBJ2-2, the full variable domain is DAGVTQSPTHLIKTRGQQVTLRCSPKSGHDTVSWYQQALGQGPQFIFQYYEEEERQRGNFPDRFSGHQFPNYSSELNVNALLLGDSALYLCASSLLGQGAGGELFFGEGSRLTVL.

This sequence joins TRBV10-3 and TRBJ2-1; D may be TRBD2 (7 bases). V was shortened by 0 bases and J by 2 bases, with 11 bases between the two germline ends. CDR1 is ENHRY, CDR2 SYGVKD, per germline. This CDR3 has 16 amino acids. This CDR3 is CAISESRGAAYNEQFF. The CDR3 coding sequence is TGTGCCATCAGTGAGTCTCGGGGGGCCGCCTACAATGAGCAGTTCTTC.

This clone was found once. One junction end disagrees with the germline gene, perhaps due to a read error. The CDR3 nucleotides are TGTGCCATCAGTGAGTCGGTGGCAGGGCTGCACTTC. This codes for CAISESVAGLHF. The chain carries TRBV10-3 and TRBJ2-5, with a tentative D call TRBD1 (5 bases). The germline gives CDR1 ENHRY, CDR2 SYGVKD. The CDR3 consists of 12 residues.

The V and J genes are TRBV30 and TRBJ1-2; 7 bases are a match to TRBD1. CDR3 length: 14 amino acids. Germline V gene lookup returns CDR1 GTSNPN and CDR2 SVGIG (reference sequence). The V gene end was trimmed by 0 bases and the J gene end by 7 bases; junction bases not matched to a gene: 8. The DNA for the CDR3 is TGTGCCTGGAGTGTACGATTAGGGGGCATTGGCTACACCTTC. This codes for CAWSVRLGGIGYTF. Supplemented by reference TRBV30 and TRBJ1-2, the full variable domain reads SQTIHQWPATLVQPVGSPLSLECTVEGTSNPNLYWYRQAAGRGLQLLFYSVGIGQISSEVPQNLSASRPQDRQFILSSKKLLLSDSGFYLCAWSVRLGGIGYTFGSGTRLTVV.

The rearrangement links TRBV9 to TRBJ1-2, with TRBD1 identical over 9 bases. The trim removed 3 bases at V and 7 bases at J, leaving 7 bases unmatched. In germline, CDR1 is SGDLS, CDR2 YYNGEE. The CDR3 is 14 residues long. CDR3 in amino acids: CASSATTGGGGYTF. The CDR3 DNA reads TGTGCCAGCAGCGCGACTACAGGGGGCGGTGGCTACACCTTC.

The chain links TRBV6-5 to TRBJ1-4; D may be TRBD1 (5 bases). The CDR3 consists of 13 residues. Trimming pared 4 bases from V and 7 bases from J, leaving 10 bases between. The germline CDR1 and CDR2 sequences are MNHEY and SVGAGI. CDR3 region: CASSSTVSEKLFF. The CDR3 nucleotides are TGTGCCAGCAGTTCGACAGTTTCTGAAAAACTGTTTTTT.

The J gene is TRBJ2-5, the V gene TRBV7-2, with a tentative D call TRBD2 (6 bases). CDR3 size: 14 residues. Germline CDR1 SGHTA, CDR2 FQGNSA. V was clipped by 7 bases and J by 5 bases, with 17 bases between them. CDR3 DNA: TGTGCCAGCACCCCGGCCGGGGGTGGGGAGACCCAGTACTTC. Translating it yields CASTPAGGGETQYF.

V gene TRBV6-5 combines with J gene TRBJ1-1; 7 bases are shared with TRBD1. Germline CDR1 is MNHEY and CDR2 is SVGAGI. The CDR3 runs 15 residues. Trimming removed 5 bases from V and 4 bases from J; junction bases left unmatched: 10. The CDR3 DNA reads TGTGCCAGCAGTCGTACACAGGGGCCCGGCACTGAAGCTTTCTTT. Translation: CASSRTQGPGTEAFF.

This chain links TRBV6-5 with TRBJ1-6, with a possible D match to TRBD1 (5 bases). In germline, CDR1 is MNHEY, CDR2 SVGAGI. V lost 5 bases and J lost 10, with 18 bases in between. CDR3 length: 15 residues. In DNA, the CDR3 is TGTGCCAGCAGTCCTAGGGGCCCGCAGGACTCACCCCTCCACTTT. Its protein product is CASSPRGPQDSPLHF.

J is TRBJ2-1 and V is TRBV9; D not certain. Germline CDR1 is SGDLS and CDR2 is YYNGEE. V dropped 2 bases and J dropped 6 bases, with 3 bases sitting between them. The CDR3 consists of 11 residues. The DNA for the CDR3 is TGTGCCAGCAGCGTGAGCAATGAGCAGTTCTTC. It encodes CASSVSNEQFF.

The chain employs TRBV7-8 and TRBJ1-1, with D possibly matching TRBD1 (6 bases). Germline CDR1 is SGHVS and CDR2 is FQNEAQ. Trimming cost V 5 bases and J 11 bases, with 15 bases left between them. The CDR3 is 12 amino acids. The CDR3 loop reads CASSQRDKTAFF. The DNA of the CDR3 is TGTGCCAGCAGCCAGAGGGACAAAACGGCTTTCTTT.

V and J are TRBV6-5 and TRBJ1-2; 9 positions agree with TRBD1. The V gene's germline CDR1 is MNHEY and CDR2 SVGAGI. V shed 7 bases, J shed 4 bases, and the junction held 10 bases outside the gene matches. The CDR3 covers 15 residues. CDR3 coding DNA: TGTGCCAGCACCAACACCGGGACAGGGATCTATGGCTACACCTTC. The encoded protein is CASTNTGTGIYGYTF.

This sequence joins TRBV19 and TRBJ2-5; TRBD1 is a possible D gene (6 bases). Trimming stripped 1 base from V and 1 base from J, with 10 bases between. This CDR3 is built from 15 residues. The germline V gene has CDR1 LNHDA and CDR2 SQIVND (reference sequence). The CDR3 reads CASSIVQGTQETQYF. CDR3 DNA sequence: TGTGCCAGTAGTATAGTACAGGGCACCCAAGAGACCCAGTACTTC.

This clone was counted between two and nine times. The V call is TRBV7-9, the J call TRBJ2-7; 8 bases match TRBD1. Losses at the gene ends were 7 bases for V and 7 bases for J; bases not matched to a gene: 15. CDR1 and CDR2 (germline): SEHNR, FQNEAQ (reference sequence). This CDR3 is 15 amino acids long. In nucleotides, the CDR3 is TGTGCCAGCACCCAGAACCGACAGGGGAACGGAGAGCAGTACTTC. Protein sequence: CASTQNRQGNGEQYF.

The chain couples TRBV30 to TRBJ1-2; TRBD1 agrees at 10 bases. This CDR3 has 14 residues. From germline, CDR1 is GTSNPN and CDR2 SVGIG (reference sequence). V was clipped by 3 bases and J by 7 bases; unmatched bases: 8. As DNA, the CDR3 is TGTGCCTGGAGCGGGACCGGACAGGGGGGTGGCTACACCTTC. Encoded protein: CAWSGTGQGGGYTF.

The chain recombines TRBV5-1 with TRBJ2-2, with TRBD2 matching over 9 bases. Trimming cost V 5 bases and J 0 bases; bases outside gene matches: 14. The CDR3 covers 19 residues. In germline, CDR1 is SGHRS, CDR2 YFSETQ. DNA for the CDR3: TGCGCCAGCAGACCTGGTGTGGTAGCGGGGGTTACGAACACCGGGGAGCTGTTTTTT. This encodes CASRPGVVAGVTNTGELFF.

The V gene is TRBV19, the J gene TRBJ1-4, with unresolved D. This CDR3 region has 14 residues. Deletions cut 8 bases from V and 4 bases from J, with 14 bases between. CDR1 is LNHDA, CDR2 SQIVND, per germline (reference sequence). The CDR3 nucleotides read TGTGCCAGTGCCCCGCAGGTTCTTAATGAAAAACTGTTTTTT. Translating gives CASAPQVLNEKLFF.

CDR3 protein: CASSQIRDRGSEQFF. For the CDR3, the DNA is TGTGCCAGCAGCCAAATTAGGGACAGGGGATCTGAGCAGTTCTTC. The chain combines TRBV3-1 (or the pseudogene TRBV3-2) with TRBJ2-1; 10 positions agree with TRBD1. J was trimmed by 9 bases and V by 2 bases; bases with no gene match: 7. Per germline, CDR1 LGHDT and CDR2 YNNKEL (reference sequence). This CDR3 comprises 15 residues.

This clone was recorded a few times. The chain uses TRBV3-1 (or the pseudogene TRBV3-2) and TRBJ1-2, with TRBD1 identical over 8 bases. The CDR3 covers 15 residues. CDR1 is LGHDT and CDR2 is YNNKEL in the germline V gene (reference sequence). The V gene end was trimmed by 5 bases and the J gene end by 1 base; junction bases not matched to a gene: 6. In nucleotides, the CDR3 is TGTGCCAGCAGCACTCGGGACAGGCATAACTATGGCTACACCTTC. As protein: CASSTRDRHNYGYTF.

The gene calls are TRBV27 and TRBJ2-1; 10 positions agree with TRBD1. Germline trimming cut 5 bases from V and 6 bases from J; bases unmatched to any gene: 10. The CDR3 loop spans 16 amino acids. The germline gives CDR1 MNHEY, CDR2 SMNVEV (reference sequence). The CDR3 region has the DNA TGTGCCAGCAGTCAGATGGGGGGACAGGGGAGCAATGAGCAGTTCTTC. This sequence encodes CASSQMGGQGSNEQFF.

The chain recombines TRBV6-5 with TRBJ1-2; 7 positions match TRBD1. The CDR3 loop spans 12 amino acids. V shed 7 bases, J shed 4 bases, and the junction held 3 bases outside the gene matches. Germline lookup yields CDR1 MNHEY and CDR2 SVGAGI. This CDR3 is CASTGQTYGYTF. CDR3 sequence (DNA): TGTGCCAGCACGGGACAGACCTATGGCTACACCTTC.

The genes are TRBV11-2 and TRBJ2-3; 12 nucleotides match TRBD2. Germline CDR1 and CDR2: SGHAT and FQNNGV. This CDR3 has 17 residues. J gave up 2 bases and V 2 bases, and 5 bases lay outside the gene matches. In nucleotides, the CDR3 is TGTGCCAGCAGCTTAAGACTAGCGGGGGTATCCACAGATACGCAGTATTTT. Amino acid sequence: CASSLRLAGVSTDTQYF.

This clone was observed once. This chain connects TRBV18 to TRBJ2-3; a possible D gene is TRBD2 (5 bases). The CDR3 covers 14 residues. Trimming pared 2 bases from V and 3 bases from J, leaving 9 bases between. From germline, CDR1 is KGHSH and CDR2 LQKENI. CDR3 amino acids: CASSPKQRTDTQYF. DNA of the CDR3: TGTGCCAGCTCACCAAAACAGCGGACAGATACGCAGTATTTT.

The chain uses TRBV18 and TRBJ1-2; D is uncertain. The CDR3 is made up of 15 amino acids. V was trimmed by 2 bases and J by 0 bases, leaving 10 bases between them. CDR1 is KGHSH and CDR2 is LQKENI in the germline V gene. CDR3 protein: CASSPGPATNYGYTF. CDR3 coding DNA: TGTGCCAGCTCACCAGGGCCAGCTACTAACTATGGCTACACCTTC.

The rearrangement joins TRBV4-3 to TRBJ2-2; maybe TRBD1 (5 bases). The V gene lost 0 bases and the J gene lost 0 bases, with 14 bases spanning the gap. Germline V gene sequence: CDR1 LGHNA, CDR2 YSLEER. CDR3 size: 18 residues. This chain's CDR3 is CASSQEIPDTANTGELFF. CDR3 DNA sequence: TGCGCCAGCAGCCAAGAGATCCCGGACACCGCGAACACCGGGGAGCTGTTTTTT.

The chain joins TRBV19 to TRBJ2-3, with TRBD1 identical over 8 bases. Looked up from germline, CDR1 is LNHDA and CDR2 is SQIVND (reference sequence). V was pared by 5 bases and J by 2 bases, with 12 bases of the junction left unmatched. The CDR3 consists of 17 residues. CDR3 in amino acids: CASSPRTGRVSTDTQYF. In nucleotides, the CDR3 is TGTGCCAGTAGTCCTCGGACAGGGCGGGTGTCCACAGATACGCAGTATTTT.